The present T cell receptor beta chain was sequenced within a study of cytomegalovirus exposure and HLA in healthy donors. PCR amplification relied on 60 Vbeta primers (plus 13 Jbeta primers). Produced via immunoSEQ multiplex PCR; TCRdb's table is partial and in-frame only. The sample consists of 95,000 to 100,000 clones, approximately 89% of them appearing once. The CDR3 sequence is 10 residues long. Between the trimmed V and J ends, which lost 4 bases and 11 bases, there was a span of 11 bases. Germline values: CDR1 DFQATT, CDR2 SNEGSKA (reference sequence). Comments on this clone: Its antigen is still unknown.

Overall study results and limits: A likely sequencing artifact accounted for one observed cluster of highly shared sequence variants.

The genes are TRBV20-1 and TRBJ1-1, with no clear D. The sequence was collected from a man aged 25-40 years in good health and CMV-seronegative. Sequenced sample: PBMCs. The CDR3 sequence is CSAIRGSAFF. CDR3 nucleotide sequence: TGCAGTGCTATCCGAGGTTCGGCTTTCTTT.